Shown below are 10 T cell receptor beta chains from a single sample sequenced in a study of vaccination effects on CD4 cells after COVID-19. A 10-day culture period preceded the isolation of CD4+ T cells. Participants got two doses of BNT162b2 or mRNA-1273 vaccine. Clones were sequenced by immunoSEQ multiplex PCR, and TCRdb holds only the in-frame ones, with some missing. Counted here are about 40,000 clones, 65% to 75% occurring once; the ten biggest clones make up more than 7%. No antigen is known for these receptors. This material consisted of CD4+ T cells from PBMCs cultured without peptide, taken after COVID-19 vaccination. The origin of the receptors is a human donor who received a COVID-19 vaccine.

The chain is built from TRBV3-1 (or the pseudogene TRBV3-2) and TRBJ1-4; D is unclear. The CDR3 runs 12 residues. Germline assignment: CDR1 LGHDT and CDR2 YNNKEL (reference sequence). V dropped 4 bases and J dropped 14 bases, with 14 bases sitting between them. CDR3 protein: CASSPVSNLLFF. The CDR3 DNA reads TGTGCCAGCAGCCCAGTCTCGAACCTCCTGTTTTTT.

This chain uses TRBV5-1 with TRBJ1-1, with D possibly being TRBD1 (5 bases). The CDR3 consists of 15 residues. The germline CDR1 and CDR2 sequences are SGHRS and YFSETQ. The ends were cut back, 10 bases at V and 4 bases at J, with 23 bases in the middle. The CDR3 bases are TGCGCCGGGGGGGGTCGGGCCAGGGAGATCACTGAAGCTTTCTTT. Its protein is CAGGGRAREITEAFF.

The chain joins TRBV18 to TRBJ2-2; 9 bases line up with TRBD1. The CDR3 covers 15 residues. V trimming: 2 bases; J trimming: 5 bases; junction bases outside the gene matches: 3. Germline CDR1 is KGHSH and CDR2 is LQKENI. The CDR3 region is CASSPSGTGTGELFF. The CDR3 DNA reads TGTGCCAGCTCACCATCCGGGACAGGGACCGGGGAGCTGTTTTTT.

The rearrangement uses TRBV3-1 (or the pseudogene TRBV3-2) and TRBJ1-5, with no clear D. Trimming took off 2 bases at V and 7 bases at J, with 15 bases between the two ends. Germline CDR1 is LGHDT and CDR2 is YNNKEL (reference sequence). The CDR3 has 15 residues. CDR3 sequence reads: CASSQTGFLGQPQHF. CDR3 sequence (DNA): TGTGCCAGCAGCCAAACCGGATTCCTCGGCCAGCCCCAGCATTTT.

CDR3 sequence: CASSQRDLRLAGADTQYF. In DNA form, the CDR3 reads TGCGCCAGCAGCCAACGGGATCTCAGACTAGCGGGAGCAGATACGCAGTATTTT. The chain joins TRBV4-1 to TRBJ2-3; 12 positions match TRBD2. After removal of 2 bases from V and 4 bases from J, the junction contained 10 bases not matched to a gene. The CDR3 has 18 amino acids. Germline assignment: CDR1 MGHRA and CDR2 YSYEKL.

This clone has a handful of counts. CDR3 in DNA: TGTGCCAGCATAGATCCCCCATATGCCGGGCGGGAGCCGCGGGCAGATACGCAGTATTTT. The encoded protein is CASIDPPYAGREPRADTQYF. This chain connects TRBV2 to TRBJ2-3; TRBD2 aligns across 7 bases. CDR1 and CDR2 from the germline V gene are SNHLY and FYNNEI. V dropped 7 bases and J dropped 4; count of bases not matched to a gene: 26. The CDR3 runs to 20 residues.

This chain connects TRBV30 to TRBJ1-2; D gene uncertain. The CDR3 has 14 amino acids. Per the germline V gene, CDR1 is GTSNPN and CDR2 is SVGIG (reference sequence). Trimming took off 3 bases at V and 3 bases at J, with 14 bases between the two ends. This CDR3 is CAWRRSQLDYGYTF. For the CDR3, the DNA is TGTGCCTGGAGAAGGTCGCAATTAGACTATGGCTACACCTTC.

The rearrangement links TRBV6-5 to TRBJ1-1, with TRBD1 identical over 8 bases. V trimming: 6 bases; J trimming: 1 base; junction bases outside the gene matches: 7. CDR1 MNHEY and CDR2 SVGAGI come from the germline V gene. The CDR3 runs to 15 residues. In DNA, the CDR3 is TGTGCCAGCAGACCAAACAGGGGGTGGAACACTGAAGCTTTCTTT. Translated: CASRPNRGWNTEAFF.

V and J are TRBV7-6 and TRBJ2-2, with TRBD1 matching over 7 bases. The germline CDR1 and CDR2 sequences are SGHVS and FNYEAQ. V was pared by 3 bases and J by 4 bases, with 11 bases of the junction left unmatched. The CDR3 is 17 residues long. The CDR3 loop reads CASSFVPGQGVTGELFF. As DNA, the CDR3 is TGTGCCAGCAGCTTTGTTCCCGGGCAGGGGGTCACCGGGGAGCTGTTTTTT.

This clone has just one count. CDR3 coding DNA: TGTGCCAGTAGGAGGGGACTCAACCCTCCCACTATCTATGGCTACACCTTC. The encoded protein is CASRRGLNPPTIYGYTF. The chain recombines TRBV19 with TRBJ1-2; weak D call: TRBD1 (5 bases). The V and J ends lost 6 bases and 4 bases respectively, with 24 bases between them. The CDR3 has 17 residues. The germline CDR1 and CDR2 sequences are LNHDA and SQIVND (reference sequence).